The next 26 T cell receptor beta chains were all read from a single sample in a study of cytomegalovirus exposure and HLA in healthy donors. This table comes from immunoSEQ multiplex PCR, and its TCRdb copy is limited to in-frame clones, with some not included. The table shows around 300,000 clones, with approximately 86% occurring only once. The sample comprised PBMCs. These receptors came from a woman between 18 and 30 years old in good health and CMV-seronegative.

The chain is built from TRBV15 and TRBJ1-4, with 10 nucleotides matching TRBD1. The J segment lost 8 bases and the V segment lost 5 bases, leaving 14 bases of the junction unmatched. The CDR3 covers 17 residues. CDR1 is LNHNV, CDR2 YYDKDF, per germline (reference sequence). CDR3 DNA: TGTGCCACCAGCGGGGGGGGACAGGGGATGAGTGGCGAAAAACTGTTTTTT. It yields the protein CATSGGGQGMSGEKLFF.

This clone was detected once. The CDR3 region has the DNA TGTGCCTGGAGTGTAGGAGTGAACACTGAAGCTTTCTTT. It encodes CAWSVGVNTEAFF. V gene TRBV30 combines with J gene TRBJ1-1; D gene unclear. This CDR3 has 13 residues. Germline-derived CDR1 and CDR2 are GTSNPN and SVGIG (reference sequence). Trimming cost V 0 bases and J 0 bases, with 5 bases left between them.

This chain uses TRBV30 with TRBJ1-1; 8 nucleotides align to TRBD1. The ends lost 2 bases at V and 0 bases at J; junction bases unmatched: 8. CDR1 and CDR2 (germline): GTSNPN, SVGIG (reference sequence). This CDR3 comprises 16 residues. The CDR3 nucleotides are TGTGCCTGGAGTAGGACAGGGAACCTCATGAACACTGAAGCTTTCTTT. This sequence encodes CAWSRTGNLMNTEAFF.

The chain uses TRBV30 and TRBJ1-4; D is ambiguous. Trimming pared 4 bases from V and 6 bases from J, leaving 12 bases between. CDR1 is GTSNPN, CDR2 SVGIG, per germline (reference sequence). The CDR3 sequence is 13 residues long. CDR3 residues: CAWNPTGDEKLFF. CDR3 sequence (DNA): TGTGCCTGGAACCCTACTGGAGATGAAAAACTGTTTTTT.

This chain connects TRBV18 to TRBJ1-6, with D tentatively TRBD1 (5 bases). V was clipped by 2 bases and J by 14 bases, with 13 bases between them. CDR1 KGHSH and CDR2 LQKENI come from the germline V gene. CDR3 length equals 13 residues. The CDR3 nucleotides are TGTGCCAGCTCACCAGGTGACAGAACTACCCTCCACTTT. Its translation: CASSPGDRTTLHF.

J is TRBJ2-3 and V is TRBV30; TRBD2 aligns across 11 bases. Germline trimming cut 6 bases from V and 4 bases from J; bases unmatched to any gene: 9. Per germline, CDR1 GTSNPN and CDR2 SVGIG (reference sequence). This CDR3 comprises 15 residues. For the CDR3, the DNA is TGTGCCTGCGACATTAGCGGGGGGGTATCAGATACGCAGTATTTT. Protein: CACDISGGVSDTQYF. The variable domain in full, with the rest retrieved from reference TRBV30 and TRBJ2-3, is SQTIHQWPATLVQPVGSPLSLECTVEGTSNPNLYWYRQAAGRGLQLLFYSVGIGQISSEVPQNLSASRPQDRQFILSSKKLLLSDSGFYLCACDISGGVSDTQYFGPGTRLTVL.

J is TRBJ1-2 and V is TRBV19, with TRBD1 identical over 10 bases. The CDR3 runs 14 residues. Germline V gene lookup returns CDR1 LNHDA and CDR2 SQIVND (reference sequence). J lost 6 bases, V lost 4 bases, and 5 bases had no gene match. In DNA, the CDR3 is TGTGCCAGTAGTACCCTGACAGGGGGCCATGGCTACACCTTC. Amino acids: CASSTLTGGHGYTF.

The rearrangement joins TRBV30 to TRBJ2-2; 10 nucleotides match TRBD2. In germline, CDR1 is GTSNPN, CDR2 SVGIG (reference sequence). CDR3 length: 14 residues. J lost 4 bases, V lost 5 bases, and 4 bases had no gene match. The CDR3 nucleotides are TGTGCCTGGGTAGCGGGAGGAGGCACCGGGGAGCTGTTTTTT. Residues: CAWVAGGGTGELFF.

This clone was seen once. The chain joins TRBV6-5 to TRBJ1-2, with D hard to call. Germline V gives CDR1 MNHEY, CDR2 SVGAGI. The CDR3 covers 13 residues. V was trimmed by 6 bases and J by 5 bases, leaving 13 bases between them. The CDR3 region has the DNA TGTGCCAGCAGACCTCTTGGGGAGTATGGCTACACCTTC. Encoded protein: CASRPLGEYGYTF.

In this sample, this clone turned up once. The chain recombines TRBV5-1 with TRBJ1-4, with D perhaps matching TRBD1 (5 bases). V was cut by 0 bases and J by 6 bases, with 15 bases left in between. CDR3 length: 16 amino acids. Germline V gives CDR1 SGHRS, CDR2 YFSETQ. DNA for the CDR3: TGCGCCAGCAGCTTGGATGGGCAGGGTGTGTATGAAAAACTGTTTTTT. It encodes CASSLDGQGVYEKLFF.

The chain is built from TRBV30 and TRBJ1-1; tentative D call: TRBD1 (5 bases). Looked up from germline, CDR1 is GTSNPN and CDR2 is SVGIG (reference sequence). This CDR3 has 13 residues. V lost 5 bases and J 4 bases, leaving 14 bases between the germline ends. The CDR3 DNA follows: TGTGCCTGGGCCTTGGGACTAGGCACTGAAGCTTTCTTT. Residues: CAWALGLGTEAFF.

This sequence joins TRBV19 and TRBJ1-1; TRBD1 is a possible D gene (5 bases). The CDR3 sequence is 11 residues long. Germline lookup yields CDR1 LNHDA and CDR2 SQIVND (reference sequence). V was cut by 10 bases and J by 5 bases, with 11 bases left in between. CDR3 amino acids: CATHRSTEAFF. The CDR3 nucleotides read TGTGCCACCCACAGGAGTACTGAAGCTTTCTTT.

For the CDR3, the DNA is TGCGCCAGCAGCTTGGTTGCTAGCGGGGGGCCCGATACGCAGTATTTT. Its protein product is CASSLVASGGPDTQYF. The chain carries TRBV5-1 and TRBJ2-3; 11 positions agree with TRBD2. Germline CDR1 and CDR2: SGHRS and YFSETQ. The junction had 6 bases not matched to a gene; V was cut back by 0 bases and J by 6 bases. This CDR3 spans 16 amino acids.

The chain carries TRBV5-1 and TRBJ2-1, with 9 bases identical to TRBD2. After removal of 0 bases from V and 6 bases from J, the junction contained 7 bases not matched to a gene. CDR1 SGHRS and CDR2 YFSETQ come from the germline V gene. The CDR3 is 16 residues long. The CDR3 bases are TGCGCCAGCAGCTTGGTTAGCGGGAGACCCCCCAATGAGCAGTTCTTC. It is translated as CASSLVSGRPPNEQFF.

The chain employs TRBV4-3 and TRBJ1-2, with 10 bases aligning to TRBD1. Germline CDR1 is LGHNA and CDR2 is YSLEER. The CDR3 has 15 residues. Unmatched junction bases numbered 6, after V lost 1 base and J lost 7 bases. The CDR3 nucleotides are TGCGCCAGCAGCCAAGGGACAGGGGGGGTATCTGGCTACACCTTC. It encodes CASSQGTGGVSGYTF.

This rearrangement joins TRBV27 to TRBJ1-5; the D gene is possibly TRBD1 (6 bases). This CDR3 contains 15 residues. Trimming pared 1 base from V and 1 base from J, leaving 8 bases between. The germline gives CDR1 MNHEY, CDR2 SMNVEV (reference sequence). The CDR3 region has the DNA TGTGCCAGCAGTTTATGGGGGCAAAGCAATCAGCCCCAGCATTTT. Its translation is CASSLWGQSNQPQHF.

The gene calls are TRBV9 and TRBJ1-1, with D maybe TRBD1 (6 bases). This CDR3 comprises 14 residues. Per germline, CDR1 SGDLS and CDR2 YYNGEE. The V and J ends lost 0 bases and 6 bases respectively, with 12 bases between them. The CDR3 sequence: CASSVVGGLAEAFF. In DNA form, the CDR3 reads TGTGCCAGCAGCGTAGTCGGGGGGCTAGCTGAAGCTTTCTTT.

The chain has TRBV27 and TRBJ2-1; 10 bases map to TRBD1. This CDR3 has 14 residues. V lost 2 bases and J lost 6; bases outside the gene matches: 1. CDR1 and CDR2 from the germline V gene are MNHEY and SMNVEV (reference sequence). Here the CDR3 reads CASSLRTGGNEQFF. In nucleotides, the CDR3 is TGTGCCAGCAGTTTAAGGACAGGGGGCAATGAGCAGTTCTTC.

The genes are TRBV7-6 and TRBJ2-5; the match to TRBD2 covers 14 bases. The CDR3 contains 16 residues. Per germline, CDR1 SGHVS and CDR2 FNYEAQ. The V and J ends lost 5 bases and 4 bases, in that order; junction bases with no gene match: 6. CDR3 protein: CASSPPGTSGGETQYF. The DNA for the CDR3 is TGTGCCAGCAGCCCACCCGGGACTAGCGGGGGAGAGACCCAGTACTTC.

This sequence joins TRBV7-2 and TRBJ2-1; the match to TRBD1 covers 12 bases. CDR1 SGHTA and CDR2 FQGNSA come from the germline V gene. This CDR3 spans 17 amino acids. V lost 3 bases, J lost 2 bases, and 5 bases stayed unmatched. DNA of the CDR3: TGTGCCAGCAGCTTTACGGGACAGGGGGCCCCCTACAATGAGCAGTTCTTC. Protein: CASSFTGQGAPYNEQFF. The whole variable domain, filled in from reference TRBV7-2 and TRBJ2-1, reads GAGVSQSPSNKVTEKGKDVELRCDPISGHTALYWYRQSLGQGLEFLIYFQGNSAPDKSGLPSDRFSAERTGGSVSTLTIQRTQQEDSAVYLCASSFTGQGAPYNEQFFGPGTRLTVL.

DNA for the CDR3: TGTGCCAGCAGTTACCCCGGCTATGGCTACACCTTC. It encodes CASSYPGYGYTF. The rearrangement joins TRBV6-5 to TRBJ1-2; D is ambiguous. The V gene's germline CDR1 is MNHEY and CDR2 SVGAGI. The germline V and J ends were trimmed by 2 bases and 4 bases, with 5 bases remaining between them. This CDR3 spans 12 amino acids.

The chain employs TRBV27 and TRBJ2-4, with D perhaps matching TRBD2 (5 bases). Germline CDR1 MNHEY, CDR2 SMNVEV (reference sequence). Trimming removed 7 bases from V and 3 bases from J, with 16 bases in between. The CDR3 has 15 residues. CDR3 amino acids: CASTALGVDKNIQYF. CDR3 in DNA: TGTGCCAGCACCGCGCTCGGGGTGGACAAAAACATTCAGTACTTC.

The V and J genes are TRBV11-3 and TRBJ2-1, with D maybe TRBD2 (6 bases). Germline CDR1 is SGHNT and CDR2 is YENEEA. The V gene lost 2 bases and the J gene lost 7 bases, with 18 bases spanning the gap. The CDR3 is made up of 16 amino acids. The CDR3 DNA is TGTGCCAGCAGCTTAATCCGCGGACTACTACGGAATGAGCAGTTCTTC. Translation gives CASSLIRGLLRNEQFF. Full variable domain (missing parts from reference TRBV11-3 and TRBJ2-1): EAGVVQSPRYKIIEKKQPVAFWCNPISGHNTLYWYLQNLGQGPELLIRYENEEAVDDSQLPKDRFSAERLKGVDSTLKIQPAELGDSAVYLCASSLIRGLLRNEQFFGPGTRLTVL.

In regard to this clone: Distinct nucleotide sequences in the sample also encode this CDR3. The CDR3 here is CASSLGRNTEAFF. The CDR3 bases are TGTGCCAGCAGTTTAGGGAGGAACACTGAAGCTTTCTTT. The chain joins TRBV27 to TRBJ1-1; D gene unclear. The CDR3 runs 13 residues. The V gene lost 2 bases and the J gene lost 1 base, with 5 bases spanning the gap. Looked up from germline, CDR1 is MNHEY and CDR2 is SMNVEV (reference sequence).

This clone showed up just a few times. This chain uses TRBV7-6 with TRBJ1-2; 8 positions match TRBD1. The CDR3 loop spans 17 amino acids. The V and J ends lost 1 base and 6 bases, in that order; junction bases with no gene match: 13. CDR1 is SGHVS, CDR2 FNYEAQ, per germline. The chain's CDR3 is CASSLVSGQANLNGYTF. In DNA form, the CDR3 reads TGTGCCAGCAGCTTAGTTTCGGGACAGGCGAATCTTAATGGCTACACCTTC. Together with reference TRBV7-6 and TRBJ1-2, the CDR3 gives the full variable domain: GAGVSQSPRYKVTKRGQDVALRCDPISGHVSLYWYRQALGQGPEFLTYFNYEAQQDKSGLPNDRFSAERPEGSISTLTIQRTEQRDSAMYRCASSLVSGQANLNGYTFGSGTRLTVV.

This clone was recorded once. Relative to the germline gene, one junction end is altered; a read error may explain this. The chain couples TRBV7-7 to TRBJ2-1; TRBD1 aligns across 8 bases. Per germline, CDR1 SSHAT and CDR2 FNYEAQ (reference sequence). The length of the CDR3 is 15 residues. In DNA, the CDR3 is TGTGCTAGCAGCTTAGATGGACAGGGAGGAAATGAGCAGTTCTTC. It translates to CASSLDGQGGNEQFF.